This T cell receptor beta chain originates from a study of technical replicates of blood from several donors (dated by TCRdb to the late 2010s). Details on this clone: Its antigen is not yet known. Base qualities are not at hand, and no much larger clone is one base apart.

V is shortened by 0 bases, J by 1 base, and the region joining them spans 8 bases. Taken from cysteine to phenylalanine, the CDR3 has 15 residues. Only the CDR3 DNA is retained, 45 bases long and in frame from the first base. The germline V gene (reference sequence) sets CDR1 to MNHNY and CDR2 to SVGAGI. To prepare the library, the immunoSEQ multiplex PCR assay was applied. This immuneACCESS table, as held by TCRdb, lists in-frame sequences with V and J called but not all clones. Of the missing ones, under half trace to an unresolved V gene in checked studies; the others have no known cause. The sample data list tens of thousands of clones, and about 91% of these were observed just once. The ten largest clones take up 0.27% of the sample.

The chain was built from TRBV6-6 and TRBJ2-3; TRBD2 is perhaps the D gene, given 5 matching bases. The material sequenced was T cells isolated from PBMCs. The origin of this receptor is a human donor in good health. The CDR3 reads CASSYSAGGTDTQYF. The sequenced DNA: TGTGCCAGCAGTTACTCGGCCGGGGGCACAGATACGCAGTATTTT.